The 26 T cell receptor beta chains below come from one sample, sequenced in a study of T cells in tuberculosis. The time point here: new active TB diagnosis, blood taken before or within 7 days of starting treatment. The data were produced by immunoSEQ multiplex PCR, yet TCRdb's version contains in-frame clones alone and is incomplete. Altogether tens of thousands of clones are present, less than 95% being singletons, with the ten largest covering more than 4%. Material: PBMCs, obtained at tuberculosis diagnosis. The receptor source for this set is an adult with tuberculosis.

The J gene is TRBJ2-1, the V gene TRBV5-1, with D uncertain. With 9 bases removed from V and 5 bases from J, the gap between germline ends came to 12 bases. The CDR3 has 12 amino acids. CDR1 is SGHRS and CDR2 is YFSETQ in the germline V gene. The CDR3 region is CATVAPNNEQFF. CDR3 nucleotides: TGCGCCACTGTGGCTCCCAACAATGAGCAGTTCTTC.

The chain couples TRBV19 to TRBJ2-1; 9 bases line up with TRBD1. CDR1 and CDR2 (germline): LNHDA, SQIVND (reference sequence). The CDR3 is 16 amino acids. With V trimmed by 4 bases and J by 1 base, 5 bases remained unmatched. DNA of the CDR3: TGTGCCAGTAGTACTACAGGGGGCGAATCCTACAATGAGCAGTTCTTC. This translates into CASSTTGGESYNEQFF.

This chain links TRBV5-6 with TRBJ1-5, with a tentative D call TRBD1 (6 bases). The CDR3 is 14 amino acids. CDR1 SGHDT and CDR2 YYEEEE come from the germline V gene. The V and J ends lost 4 bases and 4 bases respectively, with 12 bases between them. CDR3 protein: CASSDWGLNQPQHF. The DNA of the CDR3 is TGTGCCAGCAGCGACTGGGGGCTAAATCAGCCCCAGCATTTT.

The chain has TRBV7-8 and TRBJ2-7; TRBD1 matches at 9 bases. With V trimmed by 4 bases and J by 4 bases, 8 bases remained unmatched. The length of the CDR3 is 15 residues. Looked up from germline, CDR1 is SGHVS and CDR2 is FQNEAQ. The CDR3 loop is CASSSSGTGSYEQYF. The DNA for the CDR3 is TGTGCCAGCAGCTCATCGGGGACAGGGTCGTACGAGCAGTACTTC.

This sequence joins TRBV10-2 and TRBJ1-5, with 9 bases matching TRBD1. Trimming removed 6 bases from V and 4 bases from J; junction bases left unmatched: 7. The CDR3 totals 15 residues. Germline assignment: CDR1 WSHSY and CDR2 SAAADI. CDR3 bases: TGCGCCAGCAGACCACAGGGGGCCAGAAATCAGCCCCAGCATTTT. It codes for CASRPQGARNQPQHF.

J is TRBJ1-1 and V is TRBV19; 7 nucleotides align to TRBD1. The CDR3 loop spans 13 amino acids. Germline CDR1 is LNHDA and CDR2 is SQIVND (reference sequence). V dropped 7 bases and J dropped 7; count of bases not matched to a gene: 9. This CDR3 is CASTTGTAHEAFF. For the CDR3, the DNA is TGTGCCAGTACAACCGGGACAGCTCATGAAGCTTTCTTT.

The chain is built from TRBV20-1 and TRBJ2-3; D is unclear. Trimming stripped 6 bases from V and 4 bases from J, with 8 bases between. There are 11 residues in the CDR3. Germline CDR1 and CDR2: DFQATT and SNEGSKA (reference sequence). CDR3 region: CSAKRADTQYF. The DNA for the CDR3 is TGCAGTGCCAAAAGAGCAGATACGCAGTATTTT.

The rearrangement links TRBV2 to TRBJ1-4, with 8 bases fitting TRBD1. With 6 bases clipped from V and 8 bases from J, the junction kept 5 bases outside the gene matches. The CDR3 contains 13 residues. Looked up from germline, CDR1 is SNHLY and CDR2 is FYNNEI. The CDR3 bases are TGTGCCAGCAGAGATGACAGGGGAGAAAAACTGTTTTTT. Translation: CASRDDRGEKLFF.

This clone has just one count. The genes are TRBV7-8 and TRBJ1-5; D not resolved. Trimming took 1 base from V and 6 from J, leaving 7 bases between them. Germline loops: CDR1 SGHVS, CDR2 FQNEAQ. CDR3 length equals 13 residues. The CDR3 bases are TGTGCCAGCAGCTTAGGCGGATCTCAGCCCCAGCATTTT. Amino acids: CASSLGGSQPQHF.

CDR3 sequence (DNA): TGTGCCAGCTCACCACCTAGACAGGGTCCAACTAATGAAAAACTGTTTTTT. It codes for CASSPPRQGPTNEKLFF. This chain links TRBV18 with TRBJ1-4; 7 nucleotides align to TRBD1. V dropped 0 bases and J dropped 0; count of bases not matched to a gene: 4. CDR1 is KGHSH, CDR2 LQKENI, per germline. The CDR3 has 17 amino acids.

The chain is built from TRBV18 and TRBJ2-2; weak D call: TRBD1 (6 bases). The CDR3 has 15 amino acids. Trimming took 5 bases from V and 0 from J, leaving 10 bases between them. Germline V CDR1 and CDR2: KGHSH, LQKENI. The CDR3 sequence is CASSSRTANTGELFF. The CDR3 DNA follows: TGTGCCAGCTCATCCCGGACAGCGAACACCGGGGAGCTGTTTTTT.

The V call is TRBV4-3, the J call TRBJ2-1; TRBD1 might be the D (5 bases). Germline CDR1 LGHNA, CDR2 YSLEER. There are 15 residues in the CDR3. Deletions cut 2 bases from V and 1 base from J, with 9 bases between. The DNA of the CDR3 is TGCGCCAGCAGCCAATCACAGGTGTCCTACAATGAGCAGTTCTTC. Amino acid sequence: CASSQSQVSYNEQFF.

This chain links TRBV7-8 with TRBJ1-1, with 8 bases fitting TRBD1. CDR1 is SGHVS, CDR2 FQNEAQ, per germline. This CDR3 spans 17 amino acids. Losses at the gene ends were 1 base for V and 1 base for J; bases not matched to a gene: 8. Written as DNA, the CDR3 is TGTGCCAGCAGCTTAGAGAACAGGGGGACCAAGAACACTGAAGCTTTCTTT. Amino acid sequence: CASSLENRGTKNTEAFF. Full variable domain (remainder filled in from reference TRBV7-8 and TRBJ1-1): GAGVSQSPRYKVAKRGQDVALRCDPISGHVSLFWYQQALGQGPEFLTYFQNEAQLDKSGLPSDRFFAERPEGSVSTLKIQRTQQEDSAVYLCASSLENRGTKNTEAFFGQGTRLTVV.

The chain joins TRBV14 to TRBJ2-7; TRBD1 matches at 7 bases. CDR3 length: 18 residues. Germline trimming cut 1 base from V and 3 bases from J; bases unmatched to any gene: 15. Germline V CDR1 and CDR2: SGHDN, FVKESK. CDR3 sequence: CASSQVETGYALSYEQYF. CDR3 coding DNA: TGTGCCAGCAGCCAAGTGGAGACAGGGTACGCCTTAAGCTACGAGCAGTACTTC.

The V and J genes are TRBV27 and TRBJ2-2; a weak D match, TRBD1 (6 bases). V gave up 5 bases and J gave up 4 bases, with 14 bases separating them. CDR1 is MNHEY and CDR2 is SMNVEV in the germline V gene (reference sequence). The CDR3 runs to 15 residues. DNA for the CDR3: TGTGCCAGCAGTCTTGGGACACCTACCACCGGGGAGCTGTTTTTT. Translating it yields CASSLGTPTTGELFF.

The chain combines TRBV19 with TRBJ2-1; 7 bases agree with TRBD2. The CDR3 has 14 amino acids. The V gene's germline CDR1 is LNHDA and CDR2 SQIVND (reference sequence). V lost 4 bases to trimming and J lost 7 bases; unmatched junction nucleotides: 7. The CDR3 DNA is TGTGCCAGTAGTACTGTAGCGGGTGGTAATGAGCAGTTCTTC. Its translation is CASSTVAGGNEQFF. Full variable domain (outside the CDR3, taken from reference TRBV19 and TRBJ2-1): DGGITQSPKYLFRKEGQNVTLSCEQNLNHDAMYWYRQDPGQGLRLIYYSQIVNDFQKGDIAEGYSVSREKKESFPLTVTSAQKNPTAFYLCASSTVAGGNEQFFGPGTRLTVL.

The chain couples TRBV30 to TRBJ2-7; D unclear. The V end lost 0 bases, the J end lost 1 base, and 4 bases lay between the germline ends. Germline V gene sequence: CDR1 GTSNPN, CDR2 SVGIG (reference sequence). The CDR3 covers 12 residues. The CDR3 DNA is TGTGCCTGGAGTGTTACATCCTACGAGCAGTACTTC. Its protein product is CAWSVTSYEQYF.

The rearrangement uses TRBV27 and TRBJ1-2; possible D gene TRBD1, 6 bases. The CDR3 has 15 residues. Between the trimmed V and J ends, which lost 3 bases and 0 bases, there was a span of 11 bases. From germline, CDR1 is MNHEY and CDR2 SMNVEV (reference sequence). The CDR3 reads CASSFYRDTNYGYTF. The CDR3 DNA reads as TGTGCCAGCAGTTTTTACAGGGATACTAACTATGGCTACACCTTC.

This chain links TRBV19 with TRBJ1-1; D may be TRBD1 (5 bases). Trimming cost V 8 bases and J 5 bases, with 9 bases left between them. The length of the CDR3 is 11 residues. The germline V gene encodes CDR1 LNHDA and CDR2 SQIVND (reference sequence). CDR3 nucleotides: TGTGCCAGTTCCAGGGTAACTGAAGCTTTCTTT. Its translation: CASSRVTEAFF.

The gene calls are TRBV2 and TRBJ2-3; unclear D gene. The ends were cut back, 5 bases at V and 0 bases at J, with 3 bases in the middle. This CDR3 region has 12 residues. Per the germline V gene, CDR1 is SNHLY and CDR2 is FYNNEI. CDR3 protein: CASSTSTDTQYF. CDR3 DNA sequence: TGTGCCAGCAGTACAAGCACAGATACGCAGTATTTT.

The genes are TRBV4-1 and TRBJ1-6, with D possibly matching TRBD1 (5 bases). CDR3 length: 13 residues. V was shortened by 5 bases and J by 13 bases, with 15 bases between the two germline ends. CDR1 is MGHRA, CDR2 YSYEKL, per germline. CDR3 in amino acids: CASSGHPRTPLHF. In DNA form, the CDR3 reads TGCGCCAGCAGCGGACACCCAAGGACGCCCCTCCACTTT.

The V gene is TRBV5-1, the J gene TRBJ2-7; the match to TRBD1 covers 8 bases. CDR3 length equals 14 residues. Germline V gene data show CDR1 as SGHRS and CDR2 as YFSETQ. Germline trimming cut 5 bases from V and 5 bases from J; bases unmatched to any gene: 9. The CDR3, as DNA: TGCGCCAGCAGGGTGGCAGGGGGCTTCGACGAGCAGTACTTC. Translation gives CASRVAGGFDEQYF.

This CDR3 is CATGGDEQFF. CDR3 coding DNA: TGTGCCACCGGGGGGGATGAGCAGTTCTTC. V gene TRBV10-3 combines with J gene TRBJ2-1, with 8 nucleotides matching TRBD2. The CDR3 spans 10 residues. Trimming cost V 10 bases and J 8 bases; bases outside gene matches: 1. CDR1 is ENHRY and CDR2 is SYGVKD in the germline V gene.

The V and J genes are TRBV18 and TRBJ1-4; no clear D. V lost 3 bases and J lost 7, with 12 bases in between. The germline CDR1 and CDR2 sequences are KGHSH and LQKENI. The CDR3 loop spans 14 amino acids. This CDR3 reads CASSPGVNGEKLFF. The DNA for the CDR3 is TGTGCCAGCTCACCGGGAGTAAATGGTGAAAAACTGTTTTTT.

The CDR3 region is CASSLAWQGNSPLHF. The CDR3 region has the DNA TGTGCCAGCAGCTTAGCTTGGCAGGGCAATTCACCCCTCCACTTT. V usage is TRBV11-2 and J usage is TRBJ1-6; tentatively, D is TRBD1 (5 bases). This CDR3 has 15 residues. V shed 1 base and J shed 7 bases, with 11 bases lying between them. From germline, CDR1 is SGHAT and CDR2 FQNNGV. Together with reference TRBV11-2 and TRBJ1-6, the CDR3 gives the full variable domain: EAGVAQSPRYKIIEKRQSVAFWCNPISGHATLYWYQQILGQGPKLLIQFQNNGVVDDSQLPKDRFSAERLKGVDSTLKIQPAKLEDSAVYLCASSLAWQGNSPLHFGNGTRLTVT.

The V call is TRBV11-3, the J call TRBJ2-7; D might be TRBD1 (5 bases). Germline V gene sequence: CDR1 SGHNT, CDR2 YENEEA. The CDR3 runs 15 residues. The V and J ends lost 0 bases and 2 bases respectively, with 11 bases between them. The CDR3 protein is CASSLESDRAYEQYF. Here the CDR3 DNA reads TGTGCCAGCAGCTTAGAATCCGACAGAGCCTACGAGCAGTACTTC.